The 30 T cell receptor beta chains presented below share a single source sample, sequenced in a study of beta chain features in type 1 diabetes. Of the isolated RNA, all was reverse transcribed, and so the sequenced material was expressed TCRB transcripts. TCRdb's table, derived via immunoSEQ multiplex PCR, lists solely in-frame clones and lacks some. The repertoire includes under 300,000 clones, about 26% of them detected once, and roughly 4.1% sits in the top ten. Sequencing was done on a sample of central memory CD4+ T cells from blood. The source of these receptors is a man between 25 and 39 years old in good health.

This clone was detected only a few times. This chain uses TRBV18 with TRBJ1-6; 9 bases match TRBD1. This CDR3 is built from 14 residues. The V and J ends lost 5 bases and 8 bases, in that order; junction bases with no gene match: 4. In germline, CDR1 is KGHSH, CDR2 LQKENI. The CDR3 DNA reads TGTGCCAGCTCAGACAGGGGGAGAGATTCACCCCTCCACTTT. Protein product: CASSDRGRDSPLHF.

This rearrangement joins TRBV14 to TRBJ2-3; TRBD2 agrees at 10 bases. The ends lost 1 base at V and 4 bases at J; junction bases unmatched: 2. Germline lookup yields CDR1 SGHDN and CDR2 FVKESK. The CDR3 is 15 amino acids. In DNA, the CDR3 is TGTGCCAGCAGCCAAGGGCTAGCGGGAGCAGATACGCAGTATTTT. As protein: CASSQGLAGADTQYF.

This clone qualifies as medium-sized. The CDR3 loop is CASSPMSGNTIYF. CDR3 nucleotide sequence: TGTGCCAGCAGCCCAATGTCTGGAAACACCATATATTTT. The gene calls are TRBV7-9 and TRBJ1-3; D gene unclear. The length of the CDR3 is 13 residues. The germline V and J ends were trimmed by 5 bases and 1 base, with 6 bases remaining between them. CDR1 and CDR2 (germline): SEHNR, FQNEAQ (reference sequence).

A few counts support this clone. The chain has TRBV23-1 and TRBJ1-3, with 8 nucleotides matching TRBD1. TRBV23-1 is flagged as an ORF with uncertain function. J was trimmed by 0 bases and V by 11 bases; bases with no gene match: 9. This CDR3 comprises 15 residues. CDR3 coding DNA: TGCGCCCCTCCAGGGGGCGAGAGCTCTGGAAACACCATATATTTT. Encoded protein: CAPPGGESSGNTIYF.

There are a few counts of this clone. The V and J genes are TRBV29-1 and TRBJ2-3, with TRBD1 matching 8 bases. Trimming cost V 1 base and J 3 bases; bases outside gene matches: 0. The CDR3 runs 13 residues. The germline gives CDR1 SQVTM, CDR2 ANQGSEA. The DNA for the CDR3 is TGCAGCGTTGAAGGACAGGGGACAGATACGCAGTATTTT. Protein product: CSVEGQGTDTQYF.

The V call is TRBV2, the J call TRBJ1-2; TRBD1 matches 11 bases. This CDR3 has 13 residues. J lost 8 bases, V lost 6 bases, and 5 bases had no gene match. Germline V gene lookup returns CDR1 SNHLY and CDR2 FYNNEI. The CDR3 bases are TGTGCCAGCAGCGTGGACAGGGGGCGAGGCTACACCTTC. Its translation is CASSVDRGRGYTF. The whole variable domain, remainder taken from reference TRBV2 and TRBJ1-2, is EPEVTQTPSHQVTQMGQEVILRCVPISNHLYFYWYRQILGQKVEFLVSFYNNEISEKSEIFDDQFSVERPDGSNFTLKIRSTKLEDSAMYFCASSVDRGRGYTFGSGTRLTVV.

The chain is built from TRBV7-2 and TRBJ2-3; 8 bases fit TRBD2. This CDR3 contains 16 residues. With 6 bases clipped from V and 3 bases from J, the junction kept 11 bases outside the gene matches. Germline V gene data show CDR1 as SGHTA and CDR2 as FQGNSA. CDR3 nucleotides: TGTGCCAGCAGTCCTACTGGACGCGGGAGGACAGATACGCAGTATTTT. Translated, it gives CASSPTGRGRTDTQYF.

This clone was seen a few times. This chain links TRBV6-5 with TRBJ2-7; 8 bases are shared with TRBD2. Germline values: CDR1 MNHEY, CDR2 SVGAGI. V gave up 7 bases and J gave up 3 bases; unmatched junction bases: 11. CDR3 length: 15 residues. CDR3 DNA sequence: TGTGCCAGCACCTCTAGAGACGGGACTAGCTACGAGCAGTACTTC. This encodes CASTSRDGTSYEQYF.

With regard to this clone: This sample also contains other DNA sequences that code for the same CDR3. This sequence joins TRBV7-2 and TRBJ2-1; D is undetermined. V was trimmed by 1 base and J by 10 bases, leaving 8 bases between them. CDR3 length equals 12 residues. Per germline, CDR1 SGHTA and CDR2 FQGNSA. Written as DNA, the CDR3 is TGTGCCAGCAGCTTAGTACTGGACGAGCAGTTCTTC. Residues: CASSLVLDEQFF.

The chain links TRBV10-3 to TRBJ2-1; D call uncertain. The CDR3 extends over 12 amino acids. CDR1 is ENHRY and CDR2 is SYGVKD in the germline V gene. The ends were cut back, 6 bases at V and 6 bases at J, with 9 bases in the middle. DNA of the CDR3: TGTGCCATCAGGGGTAGTGGCAATGAGCAGTTCTTC. Its translation is CAIRGSGNEQFF.

This clone was detected ten times or more. The V gene is TRBV6-4, the J gene TRBJ2-3; D remains unclear. Trimming took 2 bases from V and 4 from J, leaving 7 bases between them. Germline CDR1 is MRHNA and CDR2 is SNTAGT. The CDR3 loop spans 13 amino acids. The CDR3 DNA follows: TGTGCCAGCAGTGACCTTAGGGCAGATACGCAGTATTTT. As protein: CASSDLRADTQYF.

The chain couples TRBV15 to TRBJ1-5, with D unresolved. Deletions cut 8 bases from V and 0 bases from J, with 11 bases between. The CDR3 runs to 14 residues. From germline, CDR1 is LNHNV and CDR2 YYDKDF (reference sequence). The CDR3 nucleotides are TGTGCCACCGCCCGTCGCAATAGCAATCAGCCCCAGCATTTT. This gives the protein CATARRNSNQPQHF.

The rearrangement links TRBV29-1 to TRBJ2-7; D might be TRBD2 (5 bases). The germline gives CDR1 SQVTM, CDR2 ANQGSEA. V was trimmed by 6 bases and J by 3 bases, leaving 9 bases between them. CDR3 size: 11 residues. The CDR3 spells CSVTGNYEQYF. Here the CDR3 DNA reads TGCAGCGTCACGGGGAACTACGAGCAGTACTTC.

This chain uses TRBV27 with TRBJ2-3; D is perhaps TRBD2 (5 bases). Germline-derived CDR1 and CDR2 are MNHEY and SMNVEV (reference sequence). The CDR3 contains 12 residues. V was trimmed by 4 bases and J by 10 bases, leaving 12 bases between them. The CDR3 region is CASSSPSRAQYF. The CDR3 region has the DNA TGTGCCAGCAGTTCCCCTTCGAGGGCGCAGTATTTT.

This clone turned up a few times. The rearrangement uses TRBV5-4 and TRBJ1-2; TRBD1 aligns across 7 bases. J gave up 4 bases and V 3 bases, and 6 bases lay outside the gene matches. Germline V gene data show CDR1 as SGHNT and CDR2 as YYREEE (reference sequence). The CDR3 is 14 amino acids. The CDR3 spells CASSWPGGVYGYTF. In DNA, the CDR3 is TGTGCCAGCAGCTGGCCAGGGGGTGTCTATGGCTACACCTTC. The full variable domain, completed using reference TRBV5-4 and TRBJ1-2, is ETGVTQSPTHLIKTRGQQVTLRCSSQSGHNTVSWYQQALGQGPQFIFQYYREEENGRGNFPPRFSGLQFPNYSSELNVNALELDDSALYLCASSWPGGVYGYTFGSGTRLTVV.

The chain carries TRBV30 and TRBJ1-5; tentative D call: TRBD1 (5 bases). This CDR3 has 15 residues. CDR1 is GTSNPN and CDR2 is SVGIG in the germline V gene (reference sequence). Deletions cut 0 bases from V and 3 bases from J, with 12 bases between. CDR3 sequence (DNA): TGTGCCTGGAGTGTCGGCCAGGGTTACAATCAGCCCCAGCATTTT. Encoded protein: CAWSVGQGYNQPQHF. The full variable domain, its missing parts supplied by reference TRBV30 and TRBJ1-5, is SQTIHQWPATLVQPVGSPLSLECTVEGTSNPNLYWYRQAAGRGLQLLFYSVGIGQISSEVPQNLSASRPQDRQFILSSKKLLLSDSGFYLCAWSVGQGYNQPQHFGDGTRLSIL.

The CDR3 bases are TGTGCCAGCAGCTTGGCCGTACTAGCGGCAGATACGCAGTATTTT. Protein product: CASSLAVLAADTQYF. The chain employs TRBV5-5 and TRBJ2-3, with 8 bases fitting TRBD2. The germline V gene encodes CDR1 SGHKS and CDR2 YYEKEE (reference sequence). The CDR3 runs to 15 residues. V shed 0 bases, J shed 4 bases, and the junction held 4 bases outside the gene matches.

This clone showed up just a few times. The V gene is TRBV4-1, the J gene TRBJ2-3; tentatively, D is TRBD2 (6 bases). V lost 0 bases, J lost 6 bases, and 10 bases lay in between. This CDR3 is 14 amino acids long. Germline loops: CDR1 MGHRA, CDR2 YSYEKL. The CDR3 loop reads CASSQEGLADTQYF. The CDR3, as DNA: TGCGCCAGCAGCCAAGAAGGTCTAGCGGATACGCAGTATTTT.

CDR3 DNA sequence: TGTGCCAGCAGTGAGCGCTTTTACGGGACCCTCAATGAGCAGTTCTTC. Amino acid sequence: CASSERFYGTLNEQFF. V is TRBV2 and J is TRBJ2-1; D might be TRBD1 or TRBD2, each matching 5 bases. V lost 3 bases, J lost 6 bases, and 18 bases lay in between. This CDR3 contains 16 residues. CDR1 SNHLY and CDR2 FYNNEI come from the germline V gene.

The J gene is TRBJ1-2, the V gene TRBV20-1; 7 nucleotides align to TRBD1. Germline CDR1 DFQATT, CDR2 SNEGSKA (reference sequence). The CDR3 is 10 residues long. After removal of 6 bases from V and 7 bases from J, the junction contained 2 bases not matched to a gene. DNA for the CDR3: TGCAGTGCCCGGACAGGTGGCTACACCTTC. Translated, it gives CSARTGGYTF.

This clone was observed once. The chain carries TRBV18 and TRBJ2-7; 13 bases map to TRBD2. The germline V gene encodes CDR1 KGHSH and CDR2 LQKENI. With 5 bases clipped from V and 5 bases from J, the junction kept 3 bases outside the gene matches. CDR3 length: 14 residues. CDR3 region: CASSKGTSGDEQYF. The CDR3 DNA is TGTGCCAGCTCAAAAGGGACTAGCGGGGACGAGCAGTACTTC.

With respect to this clone: At the DNA level, this CDR3 is encoded by other sequences in the same sample as well. This sequence joins TRBV20-1 and TRBJ2-1; the D is unclear. The CDR3 is 11 residues long. The V gene's germline CDR1 is DFQATT and CDR2 SNEGSKA (reference sequence). Trimming stripped 6 bases from V and 1 base from J, with 4 bases between. The CDR3 sequence: CSARSYNEQFF. CDR3 coding DNA: TGCAGTGCACGGTCCTACAATGAGCAGTTCTTC.

This chain links TRBV30 with TRBJ2-7; D may be TRBD1 or TRBD2 (6 bases each). This CDR3 comprises 13 residues. Trimming took off 3 bases at V and 2 bases at J, with 11 bases between the two ends. Germline lookup yields CDR1 GTSNPN and CDR2 SVGIG (reference sequence). Here the CDR3 DNA reads TGTGCCTGGAGCCGGGGGCAGGCCTACGAGCAGTACTTC. Residues: CAWSRGQAYEQYF. Looking up the rest from reference TRBV30 and TRBJ2-7 gives the full variable domain: SQTIHQWPATLVQPVGSPLSLECTVEGTSNPNLYWYRQAAGRGLQLLFYSVGIGQISSEVPQNLSASRPQDRQFILSSKKLLLSDSGFYLCAWSRGQAYEQYFGPGTRLTVT.

The chain is built from TRBV29-1 and TRBJ2-7, with a possible D match to TRBD2 (5 bases). This CDR3 contains 11 residues. The germline gives CDR1 SQVTM, CDR2 ANQGSEA. Trimming removed 7 bases at V and 2 bases at J, with 9 bases between. CDR3 DNA sequence: TGCAGCGCGAAACTAGCCTACGAGCAGTACTTC. As protein: CSAKLAYEQYF.

This clone was seen many times. The chain recombines TRBV29-1 with TRBJ2-1, with D perhaps matching TRBD2 (5 bases). CDR1 SQVTM and CDR2 ANQGSEA come from the germline V gene. Deletions cut 6 bases from V and 7 bases from J, with 10 bases between. This CDR3 is 11 amino acids long. The CDR3 sequence: CSVDSGNEQFF. The CDR3 DNA sequence: TGCAGCGTGGACTCCGGGAATGAGCAGTTCTTC.

This clone was found a few times. The gene calls are TRBV9 and TRBJ2-7; D remains unclear. V dropped 2 bases and J dropped 5 bases, with 11 bases sitting between them. This CDR3 is built from 13 residues. Germline V gives CDR1 SGDLS, CDR2 YYNGEE. CDR3 loop: CASSVSPSDEQYF. CDR3 nucleotides: TGTGCCAGCAGCGTGTCCCCTTCGGACGAGCAGTACTTC.

The J gene is TRBJ2-6, the V gene TRBV25-1; maybe TRBD2 (5 bases). V shed 2 bases and J shed 0 bases, with 5 bases lying between them. This CDR3 is 15 amino acids long. Germline V lookup: CDR1 MGHDK, CDR2 SYGVNS. The CDR3, as DNA: TGTGCCAGCAGTGAACGGGGCTCTGGGGCCAACGTCCTGACTTTC. This gives the protein CASSERGSGANVLTF.

The J gene is TRBJ2-2, the V gene TRBV30; TRBD2 is a possible D gene (5 bases). This CDR3 has 12 residues. The germline V and J ends were trimmed by 2 bases and 8 bases, with 9 bases remaining between them. CDR1 is GTSNPN, CDR2 SVGIG, per germline (reference sequence). CDR3 sequence: CAWSHRGGELFF. The DNA for the CDR3 is TGTGCCTGGAGTCACCGGGGAGGGGAGCTGTTTTTT.

This clone was found a few times. The rearrangement uses TRBV5-6 and TRBJ2-6; D might be TRBD1 (5 bases). Germline CDR1 SGHDT, CDR2 YYEEEE. CDR3 length: 18 residues. The V end was cut by 4 bases, the J end by 0 bases, with 17 bases between. Here the CDR3 reads CASSEQGNELSGANVLTF. The CDR3 DNA follows: TGTGCCAGCAGCGAGCAGGGTAATGAACTCTCTGGGGCCAACGTCCTGACTTTC.

This clone showed up just a few times. The chain joins TRBV29-1 to TRBJ2-3; D gene uncertain. Trimming left V 3 bases short and J 2 bases short, with 6 bases between. This CDR3 spans 12 amino acids. The germline CDR1 and CDR2 sequences are SQVTM and ANQGSEA. The CDR3 region is CSVDTATDTQYF. In DNA form, the CDR3 reads TGCAGCGTTGACACAGCCACAGATACGCAGTATTTT.